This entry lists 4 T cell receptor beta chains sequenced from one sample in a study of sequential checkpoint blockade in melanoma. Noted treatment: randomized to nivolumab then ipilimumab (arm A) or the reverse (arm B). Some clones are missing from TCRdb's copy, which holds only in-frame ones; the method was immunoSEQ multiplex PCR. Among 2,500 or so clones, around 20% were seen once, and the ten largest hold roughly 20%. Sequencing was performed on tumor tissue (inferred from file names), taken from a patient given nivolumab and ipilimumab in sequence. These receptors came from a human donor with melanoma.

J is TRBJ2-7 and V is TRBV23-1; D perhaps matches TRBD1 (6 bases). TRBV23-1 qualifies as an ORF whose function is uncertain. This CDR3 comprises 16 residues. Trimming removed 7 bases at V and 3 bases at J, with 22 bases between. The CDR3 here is CASTHWAGDGHYEQYF. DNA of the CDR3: TGCGCCAGCACACATTGGGCAGGGGACGGCCACTACGAGCAGTACTTC.

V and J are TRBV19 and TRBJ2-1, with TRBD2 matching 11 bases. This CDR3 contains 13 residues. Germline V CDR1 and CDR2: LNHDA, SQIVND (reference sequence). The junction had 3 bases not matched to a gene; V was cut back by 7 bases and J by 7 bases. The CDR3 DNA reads TGTGCCAGTAATAGCGGGAGGGCAAATGAGCAGTTCTTC. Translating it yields CASNSGRANEQFF.

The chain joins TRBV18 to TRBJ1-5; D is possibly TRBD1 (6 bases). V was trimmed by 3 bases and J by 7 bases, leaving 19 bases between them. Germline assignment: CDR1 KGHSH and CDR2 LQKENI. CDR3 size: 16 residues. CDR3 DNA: TGTGCCAGCTCACCCCCTTTCCCGACAGGACGACAGCCCCAGCATTTT. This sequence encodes CASSPPFPTGRQPQHF.

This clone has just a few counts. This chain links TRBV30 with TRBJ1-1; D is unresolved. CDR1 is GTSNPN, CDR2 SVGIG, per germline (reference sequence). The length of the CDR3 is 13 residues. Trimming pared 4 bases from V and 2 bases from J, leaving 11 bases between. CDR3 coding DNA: TGTGCCTGGATCCAGGAGGGTAACACTGAAGCTTTCTTT. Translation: CAWIQEGNTEAFF.